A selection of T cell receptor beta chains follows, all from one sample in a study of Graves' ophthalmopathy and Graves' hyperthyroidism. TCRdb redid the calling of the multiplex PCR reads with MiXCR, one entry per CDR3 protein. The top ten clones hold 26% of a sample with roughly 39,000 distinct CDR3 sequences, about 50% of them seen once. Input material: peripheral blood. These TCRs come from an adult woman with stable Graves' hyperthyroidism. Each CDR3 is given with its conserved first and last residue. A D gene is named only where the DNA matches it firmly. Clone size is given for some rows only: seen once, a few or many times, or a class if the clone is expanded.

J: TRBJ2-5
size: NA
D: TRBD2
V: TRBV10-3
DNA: TGTACCATCAGTGGGACTAGCGGGAGACCCCAAGAGACCCAGTACTTC
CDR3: CTISGTSGRPQETQYF

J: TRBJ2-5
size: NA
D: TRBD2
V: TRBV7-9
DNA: TGTGCCAGCAGCTTGCCGACTAGCGGGAGGCCAGAGACCCAGTACTTC
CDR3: CASSLPTSGRPETQYF

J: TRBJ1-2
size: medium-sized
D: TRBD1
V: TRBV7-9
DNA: TGTGCCAGCAGCGTCCTGACAGGGCAGAGCTACACCTTC
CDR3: CASSVLTGQSYTF

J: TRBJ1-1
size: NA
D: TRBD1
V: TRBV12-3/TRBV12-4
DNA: TGTGCCAGCAGCGACTCCAGGACAGGGGGCTTCAACACTGAGGCTTTCTTT
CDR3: CASSDSRTGGFNTEAFF

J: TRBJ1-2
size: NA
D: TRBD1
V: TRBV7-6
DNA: TGTGCCAGCAGCTTAGCCACAGGGGTCGGTGGCTACACCTTC
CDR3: CASSLATGVGGYTF

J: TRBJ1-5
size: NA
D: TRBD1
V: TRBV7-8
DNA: TGTGCCAGCAGCAAGGGACAGGGGGCGAATCAGCCCCAGCATTTT
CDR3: CASSKGQGANQPQHF

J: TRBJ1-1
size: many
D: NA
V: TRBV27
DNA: TGTGCCAGCGGATTTTCCGGGGCCCTGGTCTTT
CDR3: CASGFSGALVF

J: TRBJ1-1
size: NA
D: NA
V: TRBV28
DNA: TGTGCCAGCACCCCCCCTGGACGGCTGATAAGGGCTTTCTTT
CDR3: CASTPPGRLIRAFF

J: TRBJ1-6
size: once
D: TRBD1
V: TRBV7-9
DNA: TGTGCCGGCAGCTTGAACCCGGACAGGAGCTGGCCACCCCTCCACTTT
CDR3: CAGSLNPDRSWPPLHF

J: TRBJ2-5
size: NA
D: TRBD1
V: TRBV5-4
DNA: TGTGCCAGCAGCCAAACCGACAGGGGAGAGACCCAGTACTTC
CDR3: CASSQTDRGETQYF

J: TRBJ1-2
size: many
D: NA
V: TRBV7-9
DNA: TGTGCCAGCTCCCCCGGACGGACCTATGGCTACACCTTC
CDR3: CASSPGRTYGYTF

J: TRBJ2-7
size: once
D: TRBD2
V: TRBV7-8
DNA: TGTGCCAGCAGCTTTCCGACTAGCGGGAGTTTTAACACCGGGGAGCTGTACTTC
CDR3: CASSFPTSGSFNTGELYF

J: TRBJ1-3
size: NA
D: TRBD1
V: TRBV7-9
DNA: TGTGCCAGCAGCTTATGGGGACAGGGCTCTGGAAACACCATATATTTT
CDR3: CASSLWGQGSGNTIYF

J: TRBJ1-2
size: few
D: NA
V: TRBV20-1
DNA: TGCAGTGCTAGGCGGACGGTAAACTATGGCTACACCTTC
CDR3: CSARRTVNYGYTF

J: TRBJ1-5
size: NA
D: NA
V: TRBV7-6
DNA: TGTGCCAGCAGCTTAGGTTCCAAACTCCAGCCCCAGCATTTT
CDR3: CASSLGSKLQPQHF

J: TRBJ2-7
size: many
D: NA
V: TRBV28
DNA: TGTGCCAGCAGTTTGAGGAGCTCCTACGAGCAGTACTTC
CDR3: CASSLRSSYEQYF

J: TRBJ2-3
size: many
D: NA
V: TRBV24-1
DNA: TGTGCCACCAGTGATCTGGGGGGCAAAGATACGCAGTATTTT
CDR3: CATSDLGGKDTQYF

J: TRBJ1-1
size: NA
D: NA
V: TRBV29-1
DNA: TGCAGTCCGGGGTACACTGAAGCTTTCTTT
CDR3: CSPGYTEAFF

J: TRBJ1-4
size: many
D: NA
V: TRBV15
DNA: TGTGCCACCAGCAGAGCCCTGAGGCACCGAGAGGATGAAAAACTGTTTTTT
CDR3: CATSRALRHREDEKLFF

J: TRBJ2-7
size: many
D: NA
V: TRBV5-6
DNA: TGTGCCAGCAGCTTGGATCCTACTTCCACCTACGAGCAGTACTTC
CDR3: CASSLDPTSTYEQYF

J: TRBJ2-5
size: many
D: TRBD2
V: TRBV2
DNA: TGTGCCAGCAGTGAAAGGGGACTAGCGGGAGAGACCCAGTACTTC
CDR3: CASSERGLAGETQYF

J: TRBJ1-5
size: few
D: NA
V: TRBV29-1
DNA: TGCAGCGTTGCGGGGGGCAATCAGCCCCAGCATTTT
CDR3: CSVAGGNQPQHF

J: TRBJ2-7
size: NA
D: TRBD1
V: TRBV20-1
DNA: TGCAGTGCCAGCAGGCCAGGACAGGGGGCTTACGAGCAGTACTTC
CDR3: CSASRPGQGAYEQYF

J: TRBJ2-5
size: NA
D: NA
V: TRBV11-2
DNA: TGTGCCAGCGGCTTGCCGGCAGAATTGGCCCTGTACTTC
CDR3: CASGLPAELALYF

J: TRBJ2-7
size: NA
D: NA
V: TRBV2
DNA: TGTGCCACCAGTTGGGGGGCGACCTACGAGCAGTACTTC
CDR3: CATSWGATYEQYF

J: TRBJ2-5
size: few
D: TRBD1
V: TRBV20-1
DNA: TGCAGTGCCTATGGACAGGAGTACTTC
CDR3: CSAYGQEYF

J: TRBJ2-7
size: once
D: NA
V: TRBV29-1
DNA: TGCAGCGTTGGAGAGTTAGGCTACGAGCAGTACTTC
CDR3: CSVGELGYEQYF

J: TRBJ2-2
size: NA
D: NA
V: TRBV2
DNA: TGTGCCAGCAGTCCAGACGGAGTAGAGACCGGGGAGCTGTTTTTT
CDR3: CASSPDGVETGELFF

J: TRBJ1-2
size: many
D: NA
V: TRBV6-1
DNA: TGTGCCAGCAACTCTGGGGAGCCTAACTATGGCTACACCTTC
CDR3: CASNSGEPNYGYTF

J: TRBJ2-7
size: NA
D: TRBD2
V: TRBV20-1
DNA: TGCAGTGCGATCCTGGCGGGGGACGAGCAGTACTTC
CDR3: CSAILAGDEQYF

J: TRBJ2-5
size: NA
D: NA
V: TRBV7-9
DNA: TGTGCCAGCAGCTTAGGTGGGAGAGAGACCCAGTACTTC
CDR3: CASSLGGRETQYF

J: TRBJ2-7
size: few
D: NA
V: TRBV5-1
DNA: TGCGCCAGCAGCTTGGGAGGGGGGTCCTACGAGCAGTACTTC
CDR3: CASSLGGGSYEQYF

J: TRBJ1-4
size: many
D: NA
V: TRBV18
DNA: TGTGCCAGCTCACAGGACCTTAATGAAAAACTGTTTTTT
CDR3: CASSQDLNEKLFF

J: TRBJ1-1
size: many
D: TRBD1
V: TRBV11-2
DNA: TGTGCCAGCTCCTTTTTGGGACAGGCTGACACTGAAGCTTTCTTT
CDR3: CASSFLGQADTEAFF

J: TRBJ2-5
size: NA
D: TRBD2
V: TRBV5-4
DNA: TGTGCCAGCAGCTTGGGGTCGGGACTAGCGGGAGGGCCGTGGGAGACCCAGTACTTC
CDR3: CASSLGSGLAGGPWETQYF

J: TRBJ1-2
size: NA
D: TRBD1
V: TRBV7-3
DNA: TGTGCCAGCAGCCCGGGACAGGGGGAAAGTGGCTACACCTTC
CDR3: CASSPGQGESGYTF